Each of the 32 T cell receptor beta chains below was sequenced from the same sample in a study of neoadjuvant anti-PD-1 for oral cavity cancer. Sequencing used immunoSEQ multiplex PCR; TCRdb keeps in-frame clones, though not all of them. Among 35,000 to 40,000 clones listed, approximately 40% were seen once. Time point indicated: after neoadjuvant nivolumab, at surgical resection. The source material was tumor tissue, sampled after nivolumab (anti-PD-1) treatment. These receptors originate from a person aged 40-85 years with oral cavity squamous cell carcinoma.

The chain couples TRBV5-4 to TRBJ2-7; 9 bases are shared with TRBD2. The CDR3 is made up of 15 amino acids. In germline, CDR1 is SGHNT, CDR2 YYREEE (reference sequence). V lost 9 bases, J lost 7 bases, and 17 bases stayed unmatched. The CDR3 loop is CATFPGRGGPGEQYF. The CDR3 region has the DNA TGTGCCACCTTCCCCGGGCGGGGGGGCCCAGGGGAGCAGTACTTC.

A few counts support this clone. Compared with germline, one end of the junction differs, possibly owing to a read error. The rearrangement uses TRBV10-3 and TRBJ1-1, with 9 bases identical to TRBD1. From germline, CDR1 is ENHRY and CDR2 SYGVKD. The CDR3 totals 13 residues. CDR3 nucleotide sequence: TGTGCCACTTCCGGGACAGGGAACCCTGAAGCTTTCTTT. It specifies CATSGTGNPEAFF.

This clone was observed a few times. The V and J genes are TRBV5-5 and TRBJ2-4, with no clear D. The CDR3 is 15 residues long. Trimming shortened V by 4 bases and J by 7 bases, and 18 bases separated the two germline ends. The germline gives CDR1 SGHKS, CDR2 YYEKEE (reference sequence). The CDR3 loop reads CASSPTGPRSNIQYF. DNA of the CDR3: TGTGCCAGCAGCCCGACCGGGCCCCGAAGCAACATTCAGTACTTC. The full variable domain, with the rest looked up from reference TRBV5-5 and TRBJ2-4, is DAGVTQSPTHLIKTRGQQVTLRCSPISGHKSVSWYQQVLGQGPQFIFQYYEKEERGRGNFPDRFSARQFPNYSSELNVNALLLGDSALYLCASSPTGPRSNIQYFGAGTRLSVL.

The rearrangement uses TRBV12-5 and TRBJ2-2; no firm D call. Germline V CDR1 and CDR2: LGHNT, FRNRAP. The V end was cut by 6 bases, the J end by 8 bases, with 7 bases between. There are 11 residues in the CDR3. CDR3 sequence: CASGPPGELFF. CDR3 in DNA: TGTGCTAGTGGCCCTCCGGGGGAGCTGTTTTTT.

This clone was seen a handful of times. The CDR3 DNA follows: TGTGCCAGGATACAGGGTGCGTACGGGACCCAGTACTTC. It specifies CARIQGAYGTQYF. The chain joins TRBV19 to TRBJ2-5; a weak D match, TRBD1 (6 bases). From germline, CDR1 is LNHDA and CDR2 SQIVND (reference sequence). The CDR3 is made up of 13 amino acids. Trimming left V 9 bases short and J 7 bases short, with 18 bases between.

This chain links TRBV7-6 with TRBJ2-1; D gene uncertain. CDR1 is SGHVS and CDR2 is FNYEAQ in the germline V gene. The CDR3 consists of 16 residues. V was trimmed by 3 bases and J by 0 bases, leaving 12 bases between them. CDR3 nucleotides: TGTGCCAGCAGCTTCCTTAAGACGGTCTCCTACAATGAGCAGTTCTTC. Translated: CASSFLKTVSYNEQFF.

CDR3 sequence reads: CASSERSWTSGFETQYF. The CDR3 DNA reads as TGTGCCAGCAGTGAACGTTCATGGACTAGCGGATTTGAGACCCAGTACTTC. The chain links TRBV6-1 to TRBJ2-5; 10 bases line up with TRBD2. CDR3 length: 17 residues. J was trimmed by 5 bases and V by 2 bases; bases with no gene match: 11. Germline lookup yields CDR1 MNHNS and CDR2 SASEGT.

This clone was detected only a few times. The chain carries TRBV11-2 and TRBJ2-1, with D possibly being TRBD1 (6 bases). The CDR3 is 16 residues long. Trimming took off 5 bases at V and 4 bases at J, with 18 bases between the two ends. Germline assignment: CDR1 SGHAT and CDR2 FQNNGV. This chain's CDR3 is CASSGLQNRAYNEQFF. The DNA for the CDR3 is TGTGCCAGCAGCGGGCTGCAGAACAGGGCTTACAATGAGCAGTTCTTC.

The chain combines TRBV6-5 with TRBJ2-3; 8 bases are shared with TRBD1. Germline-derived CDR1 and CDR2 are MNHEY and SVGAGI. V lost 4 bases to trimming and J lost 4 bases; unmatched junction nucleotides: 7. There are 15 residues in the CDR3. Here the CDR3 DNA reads TGTGCCAGCAGTTCGGACAGGGTGAGGGCAGATACGCAGTATTTT. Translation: CASSSDRVRADTQYF.

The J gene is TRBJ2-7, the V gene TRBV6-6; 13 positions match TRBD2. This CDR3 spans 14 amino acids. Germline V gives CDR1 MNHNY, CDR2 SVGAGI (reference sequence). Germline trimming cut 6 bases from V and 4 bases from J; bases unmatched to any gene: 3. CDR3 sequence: CASRTSGGAYEQYF. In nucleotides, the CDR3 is TGTGCCAGCAGAACTAGCGGGGGGGCGTACGAGCAGTACTTC.

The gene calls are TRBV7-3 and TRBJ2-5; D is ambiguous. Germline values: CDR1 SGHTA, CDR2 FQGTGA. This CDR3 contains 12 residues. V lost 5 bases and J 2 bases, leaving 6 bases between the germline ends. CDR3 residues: CASSLNQETQYF. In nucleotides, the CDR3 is TGTGCCAGCAGCCTTAATCAAGAGACCCAGTACTTC.

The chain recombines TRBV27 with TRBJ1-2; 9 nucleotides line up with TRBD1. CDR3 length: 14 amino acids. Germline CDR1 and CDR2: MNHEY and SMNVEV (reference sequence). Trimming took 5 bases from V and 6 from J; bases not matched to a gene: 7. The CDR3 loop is CASSARDRVNGYTF. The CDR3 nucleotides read TGTGCCAGCAGTGCCCGGGACAGGGTAAATGGCTACACCTTC.

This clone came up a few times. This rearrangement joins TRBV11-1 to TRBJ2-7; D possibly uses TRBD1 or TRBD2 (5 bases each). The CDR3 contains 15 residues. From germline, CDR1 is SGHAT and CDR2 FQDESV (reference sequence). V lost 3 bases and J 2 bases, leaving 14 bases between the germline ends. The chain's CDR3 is CASSLPGRLTYEQYF. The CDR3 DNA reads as TGTGCCAGCAGCTTGCCGGGACGTCTCACCTACGAGCAGTACTTC.

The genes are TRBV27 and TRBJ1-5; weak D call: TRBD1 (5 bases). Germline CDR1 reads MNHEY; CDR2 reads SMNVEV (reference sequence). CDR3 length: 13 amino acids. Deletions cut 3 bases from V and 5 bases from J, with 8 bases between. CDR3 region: CASSLIGDQPQHF. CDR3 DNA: TGTGCCAGCAGTTTGATAGGGGATCAGCCCCAGCATTTT.

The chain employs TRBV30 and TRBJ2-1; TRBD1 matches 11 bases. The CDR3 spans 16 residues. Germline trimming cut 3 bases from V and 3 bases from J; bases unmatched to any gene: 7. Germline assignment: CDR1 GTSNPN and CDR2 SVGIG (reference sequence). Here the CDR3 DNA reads TGTGCCTGGAGGACCTCCGGGACAGGGGGCTACAATGAGCAGTTCTTC. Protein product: CAWRTSGTGGYNEQFF.

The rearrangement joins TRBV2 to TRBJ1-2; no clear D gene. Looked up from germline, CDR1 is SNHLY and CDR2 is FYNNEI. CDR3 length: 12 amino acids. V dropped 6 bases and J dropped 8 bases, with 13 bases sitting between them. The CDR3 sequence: CASSLAVWGYTF. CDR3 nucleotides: TGTGCCAGCAGCCTGGCGGTCTGGGGCTACACCTTC.

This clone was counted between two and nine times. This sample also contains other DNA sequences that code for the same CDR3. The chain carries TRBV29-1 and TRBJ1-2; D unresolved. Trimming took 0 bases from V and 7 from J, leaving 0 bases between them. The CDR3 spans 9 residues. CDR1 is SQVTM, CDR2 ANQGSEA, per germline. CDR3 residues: CSVEDGYTF. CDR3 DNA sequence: TGCAGCGTTGAAGATGGCTACACCTTC.

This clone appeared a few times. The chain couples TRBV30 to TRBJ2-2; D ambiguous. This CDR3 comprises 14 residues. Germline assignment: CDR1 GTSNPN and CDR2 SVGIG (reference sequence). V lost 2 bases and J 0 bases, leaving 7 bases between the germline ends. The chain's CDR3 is CAWSRDSNTGELFF. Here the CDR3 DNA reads TGTGCCTGGAGTAGGGATTCGAACACCGGGGAGCTGTTTTTT.

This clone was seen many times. This CDR3 is CASSLAGQTYEQYF. The CDR3 nucleotides read TGTGCCAGCAGCTTGGCCGGGCAGACTTACGAGCAGTACTTC. This chain connects TRBV5-5 to TRBJ2-7; D not resolved. This CDR3 region has 14 residues. Germline-derived CDR1 and CDR2 are SGHKS and YYEKEE (reference sequence). V lost 0 bases, J lost 4 bases, and 11 bases lay in between.

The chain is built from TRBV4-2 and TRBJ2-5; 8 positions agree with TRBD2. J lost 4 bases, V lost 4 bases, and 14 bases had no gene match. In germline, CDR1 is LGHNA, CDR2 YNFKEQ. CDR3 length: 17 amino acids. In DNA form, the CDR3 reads TGTGCCAGCAGCCCACAGCCTTGGCGGGGGGAGGGAGAGACCCAGTACTTC. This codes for CASSPQPWRGEGETQYF.

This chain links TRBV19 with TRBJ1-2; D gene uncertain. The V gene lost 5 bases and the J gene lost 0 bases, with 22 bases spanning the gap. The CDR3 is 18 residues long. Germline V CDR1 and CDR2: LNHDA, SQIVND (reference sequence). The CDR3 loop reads CASSSGYTDTPSNYGYTF. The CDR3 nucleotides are TGTGCCAGTAGTTCGGGATATACAGACACTCCATCTAACTATGGCTACACCTTC. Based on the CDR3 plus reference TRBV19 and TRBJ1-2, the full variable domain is DGGITQSPKYLFRKEGQNVTLSCEQNLNHDAMYWYRQDPGQGLRLIYYSQIVNDFQKGDIAEGYSVSREKKESFPLTVTSAQKNPTAFYLCASSSGYTDTPSNYGYTFGSGTRLTVV.

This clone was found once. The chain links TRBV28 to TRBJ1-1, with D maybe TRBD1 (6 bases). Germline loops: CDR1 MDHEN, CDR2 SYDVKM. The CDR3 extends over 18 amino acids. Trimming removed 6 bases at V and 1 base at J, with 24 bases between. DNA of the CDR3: TGTGCCAGCAGCCTCAACAGGGTTAAGCGTGAACGGAACACTGAAGCTTTCTTT. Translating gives CASSLNRVKRERNTEAFF. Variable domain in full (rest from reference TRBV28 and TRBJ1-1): DVKVTQSSRYLVKRTGEKVFLECVQDMDHENMFWYRQDPGLGLRLIYFSYDVKMKEKGDIPEGYSVSREKKERFSLILESASTNQTSMYLCASSLNRVKRERNTEAFFGQGTRLTVV.

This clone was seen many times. The CDR3 nucleotides are TGTGCCAGCAGTTTCGGCACTTCCGAGCAGTACTTC. Translation: CASSFGTSEQYF. This chain joins TRBV27 and TRBJ2-7; D gene uncertain. Germline CDR1 and CDR2: MNHEY and SMNVEV (reference sequence). The CDR3 spans 12 residues. The V end lost 3 bases, the J end lost 6 bases, and 9 bases lay between the germline ends.

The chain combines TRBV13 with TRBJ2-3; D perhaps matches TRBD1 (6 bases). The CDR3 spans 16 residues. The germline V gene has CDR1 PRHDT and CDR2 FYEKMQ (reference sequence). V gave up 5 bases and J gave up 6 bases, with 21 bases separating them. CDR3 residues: CASSAPYRDGVDTQYF. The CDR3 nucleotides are TGTGCCAGCAGCGCCCCATACAGGGATGGTGTGGATACGCAGTATTTT.

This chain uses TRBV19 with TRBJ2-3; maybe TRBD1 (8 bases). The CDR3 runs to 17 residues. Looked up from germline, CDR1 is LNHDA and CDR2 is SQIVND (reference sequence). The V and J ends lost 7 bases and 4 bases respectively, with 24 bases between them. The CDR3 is CASTHRGGLFTPDTQYF. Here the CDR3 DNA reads TGTGCCAGTACCCACAGGGGGGGACTTTTCACCCCAGATACGCAGTATTTT.

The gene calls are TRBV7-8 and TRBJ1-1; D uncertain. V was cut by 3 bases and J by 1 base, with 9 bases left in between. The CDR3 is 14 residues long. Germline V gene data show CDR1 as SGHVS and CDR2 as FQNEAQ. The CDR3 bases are TGTGCCAGCAGCTTTCCCACCAGGAACACTGAAGCTTTCTTT. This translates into CASSFPTRNTEAFF.

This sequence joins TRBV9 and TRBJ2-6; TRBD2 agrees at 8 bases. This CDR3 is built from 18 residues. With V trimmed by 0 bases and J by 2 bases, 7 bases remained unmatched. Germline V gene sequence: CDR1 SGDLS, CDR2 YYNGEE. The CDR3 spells CASSVAGGRHPGANVLTF. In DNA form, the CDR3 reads TGTGCCAGCAGCGTAGCGGGGGGGCGCCACCCTGGGGCCAACGTCCTGACTTTC.

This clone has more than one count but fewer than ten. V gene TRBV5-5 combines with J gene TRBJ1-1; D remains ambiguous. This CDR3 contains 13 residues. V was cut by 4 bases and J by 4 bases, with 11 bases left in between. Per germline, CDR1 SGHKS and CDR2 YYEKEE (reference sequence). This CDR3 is CASSGTKGTEAFF. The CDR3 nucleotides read TGTGCCAGCAGCGGAACAAAAGGCACTGAAGCTTTCTTT.

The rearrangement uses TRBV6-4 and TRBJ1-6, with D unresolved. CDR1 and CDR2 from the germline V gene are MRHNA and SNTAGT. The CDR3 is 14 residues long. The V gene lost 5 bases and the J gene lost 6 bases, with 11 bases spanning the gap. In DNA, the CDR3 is TGTGCCAGCAGTCGATCGGGGATTAATTCACCCCTCCACTTT. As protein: CASSRSGINSPLHF.

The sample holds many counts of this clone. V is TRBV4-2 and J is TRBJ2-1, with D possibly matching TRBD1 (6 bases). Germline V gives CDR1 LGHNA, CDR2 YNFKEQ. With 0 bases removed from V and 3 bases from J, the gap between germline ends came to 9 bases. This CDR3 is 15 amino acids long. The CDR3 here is CASSQDIGGYNEQFF. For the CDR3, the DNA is TGTGCCAGCAGCCAAGATATAGGGGGCTACAATGAGCAGTTCTTC.

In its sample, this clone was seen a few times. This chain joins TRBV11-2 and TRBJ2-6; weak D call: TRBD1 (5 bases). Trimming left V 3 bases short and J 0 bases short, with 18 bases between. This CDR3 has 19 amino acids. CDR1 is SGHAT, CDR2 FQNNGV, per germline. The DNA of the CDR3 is TGTGCCAGCAGCTTCCCCCGTGGTCAGGGTTACTCTGGGGCCAACGTCCTGACTTTC. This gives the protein CASSFPRGQGYSGANVLTF.

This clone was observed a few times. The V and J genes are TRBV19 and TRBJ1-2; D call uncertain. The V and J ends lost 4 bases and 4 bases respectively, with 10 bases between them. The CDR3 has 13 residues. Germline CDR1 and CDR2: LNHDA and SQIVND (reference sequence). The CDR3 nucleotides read TGTGCCAGTAGTAAAGGGTCAGGCTATGGCTACACCTTC. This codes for CASSKGSGYGYTF.